The 20 T cell receptor beta chains in this list originate from one sample, sequenced in a study of blood T cell repertoires in COVID-19. The method was immunoSEQ multiplex PCR; TCRdb's version includes in-frame clones alone and lacks a portion of them. The data show roughly 150,000 clones, about 87% seen once. Input material: peripheral blood. The receptors originated from a human donor in a cohort sampled during active COVID-19.

This chain connects TRBV20-1 to TRBJ2-7, with TRBD1 identical over 7 bases. V was pared by 3 bases and J by 5 bases, with 7 bases of the junction left unmatched. Germline-derived CDR1 and CDR2 are DFQATT and SNEGSKA (reference sequence). The CDR3 is 13 amino acids. The CDR3 bases are TGCAGTGCTAGTGGAGACAGGGATAACGAGCAGTACTTC. Protein product: CSASGDRDNEQYF.

This clone counts as medium-sized (0.01 to 0.1%). The same CDR3 arises from other DNA sequences in this sample as well. The chain employs TRBV12-3 or TRBV12-4 and TRBJ2-7; D might be TRBD1 (6 bases). Trimming cost V 3 bases and J 7 bases, with 10 bases left between them. This CDR3 region has 12 residues. The CDR3 region is CASSFGGGEQYF. CDR3 coding DNA: TGTGCCAGCAGTTTTGGGGGCGGGGAGCAGTACTTC.

This clone was seen only a few times. The J gene is TRBJ2-3, the V gene TRBV5-1; a weak D match, TRBD2 (6 bases). Germline values: CDR1 SGHRS, CDR2 YFSETQ. The CDR3 extends over 15 amino acids. V lost 0 bases and J 6 bases, leaving 14 bases between the germline ends. The CDR3 DNA follows: TGCGCCAGCAGCTTGGGGGCTGGGGGGATGGATACGCAGTATTTT. This codes for CASSLGAGGMDTQYF.

The chain uses TRBV11-3 and TRBJ2-1, with 9 nucleotides matching TRBD1. Germline V gene lookup returns CDR1 SGHNT and CDR2 YENEEA. V trimming: 2 bases; J trimming: 10 bases; junction bases outside the gene matches: 6. The CDR3 spans 14 residues. CDR3 nucleotide sequence: TGTGCCAGCAGCTTATGGGGGGACAGGGACGAGCAGTTCTTC. It codes for CASSLWGDRDEQFF.

The gene calls are TRBV27 and TRBJ1-1; the D gene is possibly TRBD1 (5 bases). V lost 5 bases to trimming and J lost 4 bases, with 17 bases between them. CDR3 length equals 15 residues. Germline V gene lookup returns CDR1 MNHEY and CDR2 SMNVEV (reference sequence). As DNA, the CDR3 is TGTGCCAGCAGTCCAGGGCCAGGCATCCTCACTGAAGCTTTCTTT. It is translated as CASSPGPGILTEAFF.

J is TRBJ1-6 and V is TRBV5-4; D might be TRBD1 (6 bases). CDR3 length: 14 residues. V shed 2 bases and J shed 10 bases, with 13 bases lying between them. Germline-derived CDR1 and CDR2 are SGHNT and YYREEE (reference sequence). Here the CDR3 reads CASSFLTGNSPLHF. The CDR3 DNA is TGTGCCAGCAGCTTTCTTACAGGGAACTCACCCCTCCACTTT.

The chain carries TRBV7-9 and TRBJ2-7; perhaps TRBD2 as D (6 bases). V lost 5 bases and J 7 bases, leaving 12 bases between the germline ends. CDR1 and CDR2 (germline): SEHNR, FQNEAQ (reference sequence). This CDR3 contains 12 residues. This chain's CDR3 is CASSPAGGEQYF. The CDR3 DNA reads TGTGCCAGCAGCCCCGCCGGGGGAGAGCAGTACTTC.

The chain couples TRBV9 to TRBJ2-2, with 8 nucleotides matching TRBD2. CDR3 length: 15 amino acids. CDR1 is SGDLS and CDR2 is YYNGEE in the germline V gene. The trim removed 4 bases at V and 3 bases at J, leaving 5 bases unmatched. The CDR3 sequence: CASSPLAGHTGELFF. The CDR3, as DNA: TGTGCCAGCAGCCCATTAGCGGGGCACACCGGGGAGCTGTTTTTT.

The chain joins TRBV6-6 to TRBJ2-7; TRBD1 matches at 9 bases. The CDR3 has 14 residues. After removal of 6 bases from V and 6 bases from J, the junction contained 9 bases not matched to a gene. Germline loops: CDR1 MNHNY, CDR2 SVGAGI (reference sequence). CDR3 loop: CASSERRDRAEQYF. CDR3 bases: TGTGCCAGCAGCGAACGCCGGGACAGGGCCGAGCAGTACTTC.

This chain uses TRBV15 with TRBJ1-2, with 7 bases fitting TRBD1. Trimming at V came to 5 bases and at J to 8 bases, leaving 8 bases not matched to a gene. Germline assignment: CDR1 LNHNV and CDR2 YYDKDF (reference sequence). The CDR3 is 13 residues long. The CDR3 region is CATSGDRAMGYTF. The DNA of the CDR3 is TGTGCCACCAGCGGGGACAGAGCTATGGGCTACACCTTC.

The chain couples TRBV5-1 to TRBJ2-3; 12 nucleotides align to TRBD2. J was trimmed by 4 bases and V by 5 bases; bases with no gene match: 8. The CDR3 totals 16 residues. Germline-derived CDR1 and CDR2 are SGHRS and YFSETQ. The CDR3 DNA follows: TGCGCCAGCAGTCAACGGACTAGCGGGGTGTCAGATACGCAGTATTTT. This encodes CASSQRTSGVSDTQYF.

The rearrangement joins TRBV2 to TRBJ2-7; 7 bases are shared with TRBD1. CDR3 length equals 15 residues. V gave up 6 bases and J gave up 0 bases; unmatched junction bases: 8. In germline, CDR1 is SNHLY, CDR2 FYNNEI. CDR3 region: CASRAGTANSYEQYF. In DNA, the CDR3 is TGTGCCAGCAGGGCCGGGACAGCGAACTCCTACGAGCAGTACTTC.

The rearrangement links TRBV9 to TRBJ1-4; the match to TRBD1 covers 7 bases. The germline V gene encodes CDR1 SGDLS and CDR2 YYNGEE. This CDR3 contains 14 residues. The ends lost 6 bases at V and 8 bases at J; junction bases unmatched: 10. CDR3 sequence reads: CASTRGWDSEKLFF. CDR3 in DNA: TGTGCCAGCACCCGCGGGTGGGACAGCGAAAAACTGTTTTTT.

V usage is TRBV12-3 or TRBV12-4 and J usage is TRBJ1-4; D perhaps matches TRBD1 (5 bases). The germline V and J ends were trimmed by 2 bases and 8 bases, with 9 bases remaining between them. The CDR3 covers 13 residues. The CDR3 DNA reads as TGTGCCAGCAGTTTATTTGGGGGGGAAAAACTGTTTTTT. Translation: CASSLFGGEKLFF.

The chain combines TRBV11-2 with TRBJ1-2; D not certain. V was pared by 4 bases and J by 2 bases, with 11 bases between. Per the germline V gene, CDR1 is SGHAT and CDR2 is FQNNGV. The length of the CDR3 is 14 residues. The CDR3 region is CASSSISKNYGYTF. CDR3 DNA sequence: TGTGCCAGCAGCTCCATCAGTAAAAACTATGGCTACACCTTC.

The chain joins TRBV7-9 to TRBJ2-7; TRBD1 matches 7 bases. The CDR3 has 13 residues. Trimming removed 5 bases from V and 5 bases from J; junction bases left unmatched: 6. From germline, CDR1 is SEHNR and CDR2 FQNEAQ (reference sequence). The CDR3 here is CASSRPGQDEQYF. The CDR3 nucleotides read TGTGCCAGCAGCCGACCTGGACAGGACGAGCAGTACTTC.

V is TRBV7-2 and J is TRBJ2-5, with a possible D match to TRBD1 (5 bases). The CDR3 is 13 residues long. Germline V gene sequence: CDR1 SGHTA, CDR2 FQGNSA. Trimming took 4 bases from V and 5 from J, leaving 11 bases between them. CDR3 nucleotides: TGTGCCAGCAGCTGGGTCCCAGGGGAGACCCAGTACTTC. Protein sequence: CASSWVPGETQYF.

This chain joins TRBV7-2 and TRBJ1-6, with D uncertain. The CDR3 is 15 amino acids. The germline V gene encodes CDR1 SGHTA and CDR2 FQGNSA. Trimming pared 1 base from V and 6 bases from J, leaving 10 bases between. The CDR3 DNA reads TGTGCCAGCAGCTTAGTAATGGGAGGTAATTCACCCCTCCACTTT. It yields the protein CASSLVMGGNSPLHF.

This clone was seen only a few times. The chain uses TRBV16 and TRBJ1-2; 7 bases map to TRBD1. Germline-derived CDR1 and CDR2 are KGHSY and FQNENV. V lost 4 bases, J lost 4 bases, and 15 bases stayed unmatched. CDR3 length equals 17 residues. In DNA form, the CDR3 reads TGTGCCAGCAGCCCCCGACAGGGAGATTACGTTAGCTATGGCTACACCTTC. This sequence encodes CASSPRQGDYVSYGYTF.

The chain couples TRBV30 to TRBJ1-2; 9 bases are shared with TRBD1. J gave up 7 bases and V 2 bases, and 8 bases lay outside the gene matches. This CDR3 has 14 residues. Germline loops: CDR1 GTSNPN, CDR2 SVGIG (reference sequence). CDR3 bases: TGTGCCTGGAGTCGAAAACAGGGGGCTGGTGGCTACACCTTC. As protein: CAWSRKQGAGGYTF.